The 31 T cell receptor beta chains in this list originate from one sample, sequenced in a study of beta chain features in type 1 diabetes. Every isolated RNA sample was fully reverse transcribed, so sequencing captured expressed TCRB transcripts. Repertoires were generated with immunoSEQ multiplex PCR, while TCRdb's copy carries only in-frame clones and drops some. The profile shows under 900,000 clones, roughly 15% of them singletons. The sequencing sample was made of naive CD4+ T cells from blood. The origin of the receptors is a young woman in good health.

The V and J genes are TRBV13 and TRBJ1-2; TRBD1 matches 7 bases. With 3 bases clipped from V and 4 bases from J, the junction kept 2 bases outside the gene matches. Germline V gene lookup returns CDR1 PRHDT and CDR2 FYEKMQ (reference sequence). The CDR3 is made up of 13 amino acids. The CDR3 loop is CASSLGTVYGYTF. CDR3 nucleotide sequence: TGTGCCAGCAGCTTGGGGACAGTCTATGGCTACACCTTC. Combining the CDR3 with reference TRBV13 and TRBJ1-2 gives the whole variable domain AAGVIQSPRHLIKEKRETATLKCYPIPRHDTVYWYQQGPGQDPQFLISFYEKMQSDKGSIPDRFSAQQFSDYHSELNMSSLELGDSALYFCASSLGTVYGYTFGSGTRLTVV.

CDR3 bases: TGTGCCAGCAGCTCGACCGGGACAGGGGATCGGGATGAGCAGTTCTTC. Residues: CASSSTGTGDRDEQFF. The chain is built from TRBV7-3 and TRBJ2-1, with 10 bases aligning to TRBD1. Germline CDR1 reads SGHTA; CDR2 reads FQGTGA. After removal of 4 bases from V and 8 bases from J, the junction contained 11 bases not matched to a gene. CDR3 length: 16 residues. Based on the CDR3 plus reference TRBV7-3 and TRBJ2-1, the full variable domain is GAGVSQTPSNKVTEKGKYVELRCDPISGHTALYWYRQSLGQGPEFLIYFQGTGAADDSGLPNDRFFAVRPEGSVSTLKIQRTERGDSAVYLCASSSTGTGDRDEQFFGPGTRLTVL.

The chain joins TRBV7-3 to TRBJ2-3; 12 nucleotides align to TRBD2. The germline CDR1 and CDR2 sequences are SGHTA and FQGTGA. Trimming took 3 bases from V and 6 from J; bases not matched to a gene: 4. The CDR3 sequence is 15 residues long. CDR3 loop: CASSLTSGSWDTQYF. In DNA, the CDR3 is TGTGCCAGCAGCTTGACTAGCGGGAGTTGGGATACGCAGTATTTT. The full variable domain, its missing parts supplied by reference TRBV7-3 and TRBJ2-3, is GAGVSQTPSNKVTEKGKYVELRCDPISGHTALYWYRQSLGQGPEFLIYFQGTGAADDSGLPNDRFFAVRPEGSVSTLKIQRTERGDSAVYLCASSLTSGSWDTQYFGPGTRLTVL.

The chain is built from TRBV5-4 and TRBJ1-4; D is uncertain. The CDR3 spans 13 residues. The V end lost 0 bases, the J end lost 2 bases, and 2 bases lay between the germline ends. The germline V gene has CDR1 SGHNT and CDR2 YYREEE (reference sequence). The CDR3 nucleotides are TGTGCCAGCAGCTTGGGGACTAATGAAAAACTGTTTTTT. It specifies CASSLGTNEKLFF.

The chain couples TRBV11-3 to TRBJ2-1, with a weak D call TRBD2 (5 bases). The CDR3 contains 14 residues. Germline CDR1 SGHNT, CDR2 YENEEA. V was shortened by 1 base and J by 6 bases, with 10 bases between the two germline ends. CDR3 loop: CASSLGGPFNEQFF. The CDR3 region has the DNA TGTGCCAGCAGCTTAGGCGGGCCCTTCAATGAGCAGTTCTTC.

V gene TRBV19 combines with J gene TRBJ2-5; 11 bases match TRBD2. There are 16 residues in the CDR3. Germline V gives CDR1 LNHDA, CDR2 SQIVND (reference sequence). Losses at the gene ends were 3 bases for V and 0 bases for J; bases not matched to a gene: 3. The CDR3 is CASSMGLAAYQETQYF. The CDR3 region has the DNA TGTGCCAGTAGTATGGGACTAGCGGCATACCAAGAGACCCAGTACTTC.

This sequence joins TRBV18 and TRBJ1-4; possibly TRBD1 for D (6 bases). The CDR3 has 17 amino acids. V lost 0 bases and J 1 base, leaving 12 bases between the germline ends. Germline assignment: CDR1 KGHSH and CDR2 LQKENI. The CDR3: CASSPPWKGGTNEKLFF. In DNA form, the CDR3 reads TGTGCCAGCTCACCACCGTGGAAAGGGGGAACTAATGAAAAACTGTTTTTT.

The rearrangement uses TRBV11-2 and TRBJ2-2, with 10 bases aligning to TRBD2. The CDR3 contains 16 residues. The J segment lost 5 bases and the V segment lost 8 bases, leaving 11 bases of the junction unmatched. CDR1 is SGHAT and CDR2 is FQNNGV in the germline V gene. CDR3 coding DNA: TGTGCCAGCGGAGGGGCTAGCGGGAGTATGACCGGGGAGCTGTTTTTT. It specifies CASGGASGSMTGELFF.

Concerning this clone itself: In the same sample, other DNA sequences code for this CDR3. This rearrangement joins TRBV6-5 to TRBJ2-7, with D unresolved. Trimming left V 0 bases short and J 6 bases short, with 3 bases between. Germline-derived CDR1 and CDR2 are MNHEY and SVGAGI. The CDR3 extends over 11 amino acids. The CDR3 coding sequence is TGTGCCAGCAGTTACTCGGGCGAGCAGTACTTC. This sequence encodes CASSYSGEQYF.

The chain links TRBV28 to TRBJ1-4; 8 nucleotides agree with TRBD1. Trimming cost V 2 bases and J 6 bases; bases outside gene matches: 2. The CDR3 is made up of 14 amino acids. Germline values: CDR1 MDHEN, CDR2 SYDVKM. The CDR3 region has the DNA TGTGCCAGCAGTTTACCGGGACAGGATGAAAAACTGTTTTTT. Amino acid sequence: CASSLPGQDEKLFF.

The chain joins TRBV4-3 to TRBJ2-2; D ambiguous. Trimming cost V 5 bases and J 3 bases, with 10 bases left between them. CDR3 length equals 14 residues. Germline V gene lookup returns CDR1 LGHNA and CDR2 YSLEER. CDR3 loop: CASSGFLDTGELFF. The CDR3 DNA reads TGCGCCAGCAGCGGGTTTTTGGACACCGGGGAGCTGTTTTTT.

The chain carries TRBV9 and TRBJ2-7; 7 bases map to TRBD1. Germline V gene lookup returns CDR1 SGDLS and CDR2 YYNGEE. This CDR3 is built from 15 residues. V dropped 4 bases and J dropped 2; count of bases not matched to a gene: 9. The DNA for the CDR3 is TGTGCCAGCAGCCCCCAGACAGGGAGTGCCTACGAGCAGTACTTC. This translates into CASSPQTGSAYEQYF.

In its sample, this clone was seen a few times. The same CDR3 can be traced to other DNA sequences in this sample. DNA of the CDR3: TGTGCCAGCTCACCGGCGGGGGGACAAGAGACCCAGTACTTC. Its translation: CASSPAGGQETQYF. The genes are TRBV18 and TRBJ2-5, with 8 nucleotides matching TRBD2. V was pared by 3 bases and J by 2 bases, with 2 bases of the junction left unmatched. Germline lookup yields CDR1 KGHSH and CDR2 LQKENI. CDR3 length equals 14 residues.

This clone was detected only a few times. The chain combines TRBV14 with TRBJ2-1, with D maybe TRBD2 (6 bases). Trimming stripped 0 bases from V and 4 bases from J, with 13 bases between. Germline loops: CDR1 SGHDN, CDR2 FVKESK. The CDR3 is made up of 16 amino acids. The CDR3: CASSQELAPPYNEQFF. The CDR3, as DNA: TGTGCCAGCAGCCAAGAACTAGCCCCCCCGTACAATGAGCAGTTCTTC.

The rearrangement links TRBV5-1 to TRBJ2-7, with D possibly TRBD1 on 5 matching bases. The CDR3 extends over 15 amino acids. V shed 0 bases and J shed 9 bases, with 19 bases lying between them. CDR1 is SGHRS, CDR2 YFSETQ, per germline. The CDR3 spells CASSLVVDRPTRQYF. The CDR3 DNA sequence: TGCGCCAGCAGCTTGGTTGTTGACAGACCTACGAGGCAGTACTTC.

This clone turned up a few times. This CDR3 is also generated by other DNA sequences in the sample. The rearrangement joins TRBV28 to TRBJ2-7; D gene ambiguous. V shed 2 bases and J shed 6 bases, with 5 bases lying between them. The CDR3 has 11 amino acids. Germline CDR1 MDHEN, CDR2 SYDVKM. The CDR3 bases are TGTGCCAGCAGTTTAAGTCGCGAGCAGTACTTC. Protein product: CASSLSREQYF.

The sample holds a few counts of this clone. The chain combines TRBV6-5 with TRBJ2-3; D could derive from TRBD1 or TRBD2 (5 bases each). The germline CDR1 and CDR2 sequences are MNHEY and SVGAGI. The CDR3 extends over 14 amino acids. The V end lost 0 bases, the J end lost 6 bases, and 10 bases lay between the germline ends. DNA of the CDR3: TGTGCCAGCAGTTACTCGAGAGGGGACGATACGCAGTATTTT. It yields the protein CASSYSRGDDTQYF.

The chain joins TRBV7-8 to TRBJ2-5; 9 nucleotides align to TRBD1. The last part of the DNA fits TRBJ2-7 better; the J call may be wrong. The CDR3 sequence is 17 residues long. Germline V gene data show CDR1 as SGHVS and CDR2 as FQNEAQ. As DNA, the CDR3 is TGTGCCAGCAGCTTAGCGACGACCGGGACAGGGACCTACGAGCAGTACTTC. Amino acids: CASSLATTGTGTYEQYF.

The chain carries TRBV7-2 and TRBJ1-3; 7 bases map to TRBD1. This CDR3 is built from 16 residues. Germline CDR1 and CDR2: SGHTA and FQGNSA. Trimming removed 5 bases from V and 2 bases from J; junction bases left unmatched: 9. Here the CDR3 reads CASSLHRGLTGNTIYF. DNA of the CDR3: TGTGCCAGCAGCCTACACAGGGGTTTGACTGGAAACACCATATATTTT.

The sample holds a few counts of this clone. J is TRBJ2-7 and V is TRBV7-2; weak D call: TRBD1 (6 bases). This CDR3 spans 15 amino acids. Trimming removed 6 bases from V and 0 bases from J, with 15 bases in between. Germline lookup yields CDR1 SGHTA and CDR2 FQGNSA. The CDR3 sequence is CASRANREPSYEQYF. The CDR3, as DNA: TGTGCCAGCAGAGCTAACAGGGAACCCTCCTACGAGCAGTACTTC.

There are a few counts of this clone. The rearrangement links TRBV6-5 to TRBJ2-5; D remains ambiguous. The length of the CDR3 is 16 residues. The germline V gene encodes CDR1 MNHEY and CDR2 SVGAGI. V was shortened by 0 bases and J by 4 bases, with 15 bases between the two germline ends. CDR3 nucleotide sequence: TGTGCCAGCAGTTACTCCAAGCTGTCGCGCGGAGAGACCCAGTACTTC. Its translation: CASSYSKLSRGETQYF.

The V gene is TRBV9, the J gene TRBJ2-1; D unclear. CDR1 and CDR2 from the germline V gene are SGDLS and YYNGEE. This CDR3 contains 13 residues. V lost 1 base to trimming and J lost 9 bases, with 11 bases between them. CDR3 nucleotides: TGTGCCAGCAGCGTACTCATAGCTAGTGAGCAGTTCTTC. This gives the protein CASSVLIASEQFF.

The rearrangement uses TRBV19 and TRBJ2-5; 10 bases agree with TRBD1. Per germline, CDR1 LNHDA and CDR2 SQIVND (reference sequence). The V segment lost 4 bases and the J segment 4 bases; nucleotides outside the gene matches: 3. The CDR3 is made up of 14 amino acids. CDR3 sequence: CASSKTGGRETQYF. DNA of the CDR3: TGTGCCAGTAGTAAGACAGGGGGCAGAGAGACCCAGTACTTC.

The chain is built from TRBV28 and TRBJ1-2; a possible D gene is TRBD1 (5 bases). V lost 6 bases, J lost 1 base, and 9 bases lay in between. CDR3 size: 13 residues. Germline CDR1 reads MDHEN; CDR2 reads SYDVKM. CDR3 DNA sequence: TGTGCCAGCAGGCCGACAGTTAACTATGGCTACACCTTC. It encodes CASRPTVNYGYTF.

This clone has more than one count but fewer than ten. The chain is built from TRBV5-6 and TRBJ2-6; the D gene is possibly TRBD2 (5 bases). Trimming removed 4 bases at V and 1 base at J, with 9 bases between. CDR1 is SGHDT and CDR2 is YYEEEE in the germline V gene. The CDR3 loop spans 15 amino acids. CDR3 residues: CASSPGWSGANVLTF. DNA of the CDR3: TGTGCCAGCAGCCCGGGGTGGTCTGGGGCCAACGTCCTGACTTTC.

This clone has more than one count but fewer than ten. This sequence joins TRBV4-1 and TRBJ1-2; 9 nucleotides align to TRBD1. V dropped 1 base and J dropped 3; count of bases not matched to a gene: 6. The CDR3 consists of 16 residues. Germline CDR1 is MGHRA and CDR2 is YSYEKL. CDR3 region: CASSQGPGQGYYGYTF. Here the CDR3 DNA reads TGCGCCAGCAGCCAAGGACCGGGACAGGGATACTATGGCTACACCTTC.

This chain joins TRBV28 and TRBJ2-6; possibly TRBD2 for D (6 bases). The CDR3 has 19 residues. Germline V lookup: CDR1 MDHEN, CDR2 SYDVKM. Deletions cut 4 bases from V and 0 bases from J, with 19 bases between. The CDR3 bases are TGTGCCAGCAGTTCGTTGACCTCGGGACTTGCCTCTGGGGCCAACGTCCTGACTTTC. Encoded protein: CASSSLTSGLASGANVLTF. Full variable domain (missing parts from reference TRBV28 and TRBJ2-6): DVKVTQSSRYLVKRTGEKVFLECVQDMDHENMFWYRQDPGLGLRLIYFSYDVKMKEKGDIPEGYSVSREKKERFSLILESASTNQTSMYLCASSSLTSGLASGANVLTFGAGSRLTVL.

This chain uses TRBV14 with TRBJ1-4; D is unresolved. Germline V gene sequence: CDR1 SGHDN, CDR2 FVKESK. The CDR3 contains 15 residues. V was cut by 3 bases and J by 3 bases, with 11 bases left in between. The CDR3 loop reads CASSQIGRSNEKLFF. In nucleotides, the CDR3 is TGTGCCAGCAGCCAGATAGGGAGGTCTAATGAAAAACTGTTTTTT. The variable domain in full, completed from reference TRBV14 and TRBJ1-4, reads EAGVTQFPSHSVIEKGQTVTLRCDPISGHDNLYWYRRVMGKEIKFLLHFVKESKQDESGMPNNRFLAERTGGTYSTLKVQPAELEDSGVYFCASSQIGRSNEKLFFGSGTQLSVL.

This clone was seen a few times. V and J are TRBV7-3 and TRBJ2-1; 11 bases are shared with TRBD2. Germline trimming cut 6 bases from V and 9 bases from J; bases unmatched to any gene: 13. There are 16 residues in the CDR3. Looked up from germline, CDR1 is SGHTA and CDR2 is FQGTGA. DNA of the CDR3: TGTGCCAGCAGTCAATCCGGGACTAGCGGAACTCGTGAGCAGTTCTTC. This codes for CASSQSGTSGTREQFF.

In its sample, this clone was seen a few times. The chain joins TRBV28 to TRBJ1-1, with D perhaps matching TRBD1 (6 bases). The CDR3 is 15 residues long. Germline V gene data show CDR1 as MDHEN and CDR2 as SYDVKM. V was trimmed by 5 bases and J by 0 bases, leaving 13 bases between them. This chain's CDR3 is CASSRGQLMNTEAFF. Here the CDR3 DNA reads TGTGCCAGCAGTCGCGGACAGCTAATGAACACTGAAGCTTTCTTT.

The rearrangement joins TRBV2 to TRBJ2-2; 8 bases align to TRBD2. The CDR3 has 13 residues. J was trimmed by 5 bases and V by 6 bases; bases with no gene match: 2. CDR1 and CDR2 from the germline V gene are SNHLY and FYNNEI. The CDR3 region has the DNA TGTGCCAGCAGGCGGGAGGATACCGGGGAGCTGTTTTTT. It yields the protein CASRREDTGELFF.